This TCR beta chain was sequenced for a study of human T cells and chemical hapten exposure. TCRdb processed the RACE reads anew with MiXCR; each CDR3 protein has one entry. This table holds tens of thousands of distinct CDR3 sequences, about 10% found once. As to time point: patch test 1, 2 weeks after DPC sensitization. Treatment: therapeutic diphenylcyclopropenone sensitization with weekly scalp DPC. RNA extraction used unfractionated whole blood as the source of total RNA. The CDR3 is made up of 14 amino acids. Germline values: CDR1 SQVTM, CDR2 ANQGSEA. V gave up 0 bases and J gave up 4 bases, with 12 bases separating them. About this clonotype itself: Its antigen is currently unknown.

Study findings and constraints: TCRs at a frequency above 1 in 1000 stayed unchanged with DPC sensitization. Against controls, expanded TCRs gave rise to significantly more large CDR3 similarity clusters.

This sequence joins TRBV29-1 and TRBJ1-2; D might be TRBD1 (6 bases). This TCR came from a man aged 40-49 years with alopecia areata. Some clones in this sample may be carry-over from other donors' samples. The sequences come from whole blood, collected in connection with sensitization to the hapten diphenylcyclopropenone (DPC). In nucleotides, the CDR3 is TGCAGCGTTGAAGATCGGTCAGGGGTCTATGGCTACACCTTC. Residues: CSVEDRSGVYGYTF.